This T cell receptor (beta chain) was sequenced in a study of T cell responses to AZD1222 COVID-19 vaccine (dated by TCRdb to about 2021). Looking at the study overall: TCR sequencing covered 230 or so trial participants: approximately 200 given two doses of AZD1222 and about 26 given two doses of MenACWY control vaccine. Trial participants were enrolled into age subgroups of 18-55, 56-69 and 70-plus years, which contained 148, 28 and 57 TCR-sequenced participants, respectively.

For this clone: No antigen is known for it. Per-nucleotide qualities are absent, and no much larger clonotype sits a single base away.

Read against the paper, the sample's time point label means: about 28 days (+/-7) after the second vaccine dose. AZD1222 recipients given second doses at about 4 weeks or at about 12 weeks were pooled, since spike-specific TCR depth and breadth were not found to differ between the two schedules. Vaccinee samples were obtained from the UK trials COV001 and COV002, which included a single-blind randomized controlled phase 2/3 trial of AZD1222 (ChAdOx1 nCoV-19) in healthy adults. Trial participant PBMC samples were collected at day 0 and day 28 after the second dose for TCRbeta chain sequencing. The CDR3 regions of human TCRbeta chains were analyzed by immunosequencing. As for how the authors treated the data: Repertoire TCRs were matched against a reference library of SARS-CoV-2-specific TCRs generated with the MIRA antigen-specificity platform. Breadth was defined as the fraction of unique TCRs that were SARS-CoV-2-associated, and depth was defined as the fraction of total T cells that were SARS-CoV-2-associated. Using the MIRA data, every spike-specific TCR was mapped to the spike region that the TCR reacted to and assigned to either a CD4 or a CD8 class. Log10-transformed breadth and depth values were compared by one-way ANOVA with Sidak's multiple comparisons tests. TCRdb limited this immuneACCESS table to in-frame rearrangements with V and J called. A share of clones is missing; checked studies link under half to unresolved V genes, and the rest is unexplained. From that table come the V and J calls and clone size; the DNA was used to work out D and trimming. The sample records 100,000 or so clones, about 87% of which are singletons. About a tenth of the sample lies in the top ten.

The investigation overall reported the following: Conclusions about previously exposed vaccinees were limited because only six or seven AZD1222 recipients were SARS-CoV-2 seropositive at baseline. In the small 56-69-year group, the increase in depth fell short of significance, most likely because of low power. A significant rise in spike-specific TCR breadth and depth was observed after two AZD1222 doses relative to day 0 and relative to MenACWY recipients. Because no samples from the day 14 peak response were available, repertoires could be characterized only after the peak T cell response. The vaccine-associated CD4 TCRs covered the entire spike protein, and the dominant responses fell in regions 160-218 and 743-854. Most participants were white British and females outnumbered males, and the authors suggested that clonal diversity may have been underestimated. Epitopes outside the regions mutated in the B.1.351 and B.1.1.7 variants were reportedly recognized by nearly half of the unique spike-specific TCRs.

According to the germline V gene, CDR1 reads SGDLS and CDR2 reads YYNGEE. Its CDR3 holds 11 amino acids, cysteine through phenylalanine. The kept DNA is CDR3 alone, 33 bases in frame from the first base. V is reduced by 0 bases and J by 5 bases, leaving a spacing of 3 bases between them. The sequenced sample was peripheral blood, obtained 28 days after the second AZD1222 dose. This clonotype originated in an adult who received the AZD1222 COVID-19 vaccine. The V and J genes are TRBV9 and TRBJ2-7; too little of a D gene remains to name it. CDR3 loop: CASSVGHEQYF. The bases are TGTGCCAGCAGCGTAGGCCACGAGCAGTACTTC.